A single sample gave rise to the 14 T cell receptor beta chains below, sequenced in a study of CD8+ T cells in alopecia areata. Sequencing used cDNA as its template, made by extracting RNA and reverse transcribing it. Data came from immunoSEQ multiplex PCR; TCRdb stores just in-frame clones and leaves some out. The sample holds hundreds of thousands of clones, roughly 69% seen once. The sample consisted of CD4+ T cells sorted from blood, taken at week 0. These receptors came from a human donor with alopecia areata.

This clone was seen a few times. This sequence joins TRBV5-6 and TRBJ1-1; D perhaps matches TRBD1 (5 bases). Germline V gene lookup returns CDR1 SGHDT and CDR2 YYEEEE. Trimming removed 4 bases from V and 0 bases from J, with 13 bases in between. This CDR3 region has 15 residues. The CDR3 bases are TGTGCCAGCAGCGGACTGACAGCCATGAACACTGAAGCTTTCTTT. It translates to CASSGLTAMNTEAFF.

The chain employs TRBV5-4 and TRBJ2-7, with D possibly TRBD1 on 6 matching bases. The V end was cut by 4 bases, the J end by 3 bases, with 8 bases between. Germline V gives CDR1 SGHNT, CDR2 YYREEE (reference sequence). This CDR3 has 12 amino acids. The CDR3 loop reads CASSVQGYEQYF. The CDR3 region has the DNA TGTGCCAGCAGCGTACAGGGCTACGAGCAGTACTTC. The whole variable domain, remainder taken from reference TRBV5-4 and TRBJ2-7, is ETGVTQSPTHLIKTRGQQVTLRCSSQSGHNTVSWYQQALGQGPQFIFQYYREEENGRGNFPPRFSGLQFPNYSSELNVNALELDDSALYLCASSVQGYEQYFGPGTRLTVT.

Comment on this clone: In the same sample, other DNA sequences code for this CDR3. The gene calls are TRBV30 and TRBJ1-6, with D perhaps matching TRBD1 (5 bases). Looked up from germline, CDR1 is GTSNPN and CDR2 is SVGIG (reference sequence). Trimming took off 0 bases at V and 6 bases at J, with 9 bases between the two ends. The CDR3 consists of 14 residues. The CDR3 here is CAWSVRQGNSPLHF. The CDR3, as DNA: TGTGCCTGGAGTGTACGGCAGGGTAATTCACCCCTCCACTTT.

The chain uses TRBV29-1 and TRBJ2-3; D gene ambiguous. V was clipped by 6 bases and J by 3 bases, with 13 bases between them. The CDR3 consists of 13 residues. Germline-derived CDR1 and CDR2 are SQVTM and ANQGSEA. CDR3 protein: CSVSLWATDTQYF. The CDR3 region has the DNA TGCAGCGTCTCTCTTTGGGCTACAGATACGCAGTATTTT.

This clone was seen more than once but under ten times. The CDR3 nucleotides read TGTGCACGGACAGGGGGTTTTGCAGATACGCAGTATTTT. Its protein product is CARTGGFADTQYF. The J gene is TRBJ2-3, the V gene TRBV30, with 10 bases lining up with TRBD1. CDR3 size: 13 residues. Germline values: CDR1 GTSNPN, CDR2 SVGIG (reference sequence).

This sequence joins TRBV7-9 and TRBJ2-3, with D unresolved. From germline, CDR1 is SEHNR and CDR2 FQNEAQ (reference sequence). The germline V and J ends were trimmed by 8 bases and 2 bases, with 8 bases remaining between them. CDR3 size: 12 residues. CDR3 DNA sequence: TGTGCCAGCGGCCCCGACACAGATACGCAGTATTTT. Translation: CASGPDTDTQYF.

The chain recombines TRBV19 with TRBJ2-5; maybe TRBD2 (5 bases). With 4 bases removed from V and 1 base from J, the gap between germline ends came to 7 bases. CDR1 is LNHDA and CDR2 is SQIVND in the germline V gene (reference sequence). The CDR3 spans 13 residues. CDR3 sequence (DNA): TGTGCCAGTAGTACTGGGAGCCAAGAGACCCAGTACTTC. Translating gives CASSTGSQETQYF.

This clone turned up a few times. The genes are TRBV30 and TRBJ1-6; D remains ambiguous. V was pared by 2 bases and J by 12 bases, with 11 bases between. Germline loops: CDR1 GTSNPN, CDR2 SVGIG (reference sequence). This CDR3 has 12 amino acids. CDR3 amino acids: CAWSRTSGPLHF. The CDR3, as DNA: TGTGCCTGGAGTCGGACGAGTGGACCCCTCCACTTT.

There are a few counts of this clone. The chain has TRBV10-3 and TRBJ2-3; either TRBD1 or TRBD2 may supply D (5 bases each). Trimming took 4 bases from V and 5 from J, leaving 10 bases between them. Per the germline V gene, CDR1 is ENHRY and CDR2 is SYGVKD. The CDR3 has 13 residues. The CDR3 nucleotides are TGTGCCATCAGTGGAGGGGCAGGAGATACGCAGTATTTT. Translated, it gives CAISGGAGDTQYF.

As regards this clone: Different DNA sequences within this sample yield the same CDR3. V and J are TRBV15 and TRBJ2-5, with D perhaps matching TRBD2 (7 bases). Trimming shortened V by 1 base and J by 1 base, and 13 bases separated the two germline ends. Per the germline V gene, CDR1 is LNHNV and CDR2 is YYDKDF (reference sequence). This CDR3 has 16 amino acids. The CDR3 nucleotides read TGTGCCACCAGCAGAGGCCCAAGGGGGGGCCAAGAGACCCAGTACTTC. Its protein is CATSRGPRGGQETQYF.

This clone showed up just a few times. CDR3: CASSLIAYEQYF. The DNA of the CDR3 is TGTGCCAGCAGCTTAATCGCATACGAGCAGTACTTC. The V gene is TRBV11-2, the J gene TRBJ2-7; D not resolved. The CDR3 length is 12 residues. Trimming took off 2 bases at V and 4 bases at J, with 6 bases between the two ends. Germline CDR1 and CDR2: SGHAT and FQNNGV.

J is TRBJ1-5 and V is TRBV30; 10 positions agree with TRBD1. The V gene end was trimmed by 3 bases and the J gene end by 1 base; junction bases not matched to a gene: 3. From germline, CDR1 is GTSNPN and CDR2 SVGIG (reference sequence). This CDR3 is built from 15 residues. CDR3 in amino acids: CAWRDRGPSNQPQHF. The CDR3 DNA reads TGTGCCTGGAGAGACAGGGGGCCCAGCAATCAGCCCCAGCATTTT.

This clone has just a few counts. CDR3 residues: CAISSQMGQPQETQYF. CDR3 sequence (DNA): TGTGCCATCAGTTCTCAGATGGGACAGCCCCAAGAGACCCAGTACTTC. The V and J genes are TRBV10-3 and TRBJ2-5; 7 bases match TRBD1. Germline lookup yields CDR1 ENHRY and CDR2 SYGVKD. Losses at the gene ends were 5 bases for V and 1 base for J; bases not matched to a gene: 10. The CDR3 extends over 16 amino acids.

Here the CDR3 DNA reads TGCAGTGCTAGGGGACTGAATGAGCAGTTCTTC. Translation: CSARGLNEQFF. This chain uses TRBV20-1 with TRBJ2-1, with D possibly being TRBD2 (6 bases). Per the germline V gene, CDR1 is DFQATT and CDR2 is SNEGSKA (reference sequence). CDR3 length: 11 amino acids. V shed 3 bases and J shed 7 bases, with 7 bases lying between them.